This is a list of T cell receptor beta chains from one sample in a study of blood T cell repertoires in COVID-19. Clones were read by immunoSEQ multiplex PCR, and TCRdb kept only the in-frame ones, dropping some. Here the sample spans more than 300,000 clones, 87% being singletons. Sequenced: PBMCs or T cells enriched from blood (not recorded which). The origin of the receptors is a man aged 40-50 years in a cohort exposed to, infected with or recovered from COVID-19 (not recorded which). CDR3s include the opening cysteine and the closing phenylalanine or tryptophan. The D gene is left open where the match is weak. Expanded clones get a size class; other rows say once, few or many, or leave the size out.

D gene: -; V gene: TRBV7-9; J gene: TRBJ2-7; clone size: -; CDR3 protein: CASSPRDNYEQYF; CDR3 DNA: TGTGCCAGCAGCCCCCGTGACAACTACGAGCAGTACTTC
D gene: TRBD1; V gene: TRBV20-1; J gene: TRBJ1-1; clone size: -; CDR3 protein: CSASVDREAFF; CDR3 DNA: TGCAGTGCTAGTGTGGACAGGGAAGCTTTCTTT
D gene: TRBD1; V gene: TRBV5-1; J gene: TRBJ1-6; clone size: -; CDR3 protein: CASSLVYRGNSPLHF; CDR3 DNA: TGCGCCAGCAGCTTGGTTTACAGGGGTAATTCACCCCTCCACTTT
D gene: TRBD2; V gene: TRBV7-6; J gene: TRBJ2-2; clone size: -; CDR3 protein: CASSLGGGQNTGELFF; CDR3 DNA: TGTGCCAGCAGCTTAGGCGGGGGTCAGAACACCGGGGAGCTGTTTTTT
D gene: TRBD2; V gene: TRBV5-1; J gene: TRBJ2-7; clone size: few; CDR3 protein: CASRQTSGTSYEQYF; CDR3 DNA: TGCGCCAGCAGACAGACTAGCGGGACCTCCTACGAGCAGTACTTC
D gene: -; V gene: TRBV30; J gene: TRBJ1-2; clone size: -; CDR3 protein: CAWSVIGGSRGYTF; CDR3 DNA: TGTGCCTGGAGTGTAATAGGCGGCTCACGCGGCTACACCTTC
D gene: -; V gene: TRBV30; J gene: TRBJ1-6; clone size: -; CDR3 protein: CAWRWGGRGSPLHF; CDR3 DNA: TGTGCCTGGAGGTGGGGGGGGCGCGGTTCACCCCTCCACTTT
D gene: TRBD1; V gene: TRBV19; J gene: TRBJ1-5; clone size: -; CDR3 protein: CASRGAPGQGILAQHF; CDR3 DNA: TGTGCCAGTAGAGGGGCACCGGGACAGGGGATTTTAGCCCAGCATTTT
D gene: -; V gene: TRBV2; J gene: TRBJ1-5; clone size: -; CDR3 protein: CASSPQTGYQPQHF; CDR3 DNA: TGTGCCAGCAGCCCCCAAACAGGGTATCAGCCCCAGCATTTT
D gene: TRBD1; V gene: TRBV28; J gene: TRBJ1-2; clone size: -; CDR3 protein: CASRSRQGSYGYTF; CDR3 DNA: TGTGCCAGCAGGTCCCGACAGGGCTCCTATGGCTACACCTTC
D gene: -; V gene: TRBV3-1/TRBV3-2; J gene: TRBJ1-6; clone size: -; CDR3 protein: CASSRGNSPLHF; CDR3 DNA: TGTGCCAGCAGCCGAGGGAATTCACCCCTCCACTTT
D gene: -; V gene: TRBV13; J gene: TRBJ1-3; clone size: -; CDR3 protein: CASSLTGTSGNTIYF; CDR3 DNA: TGTGCCAGCAGCTTAACAGGGACCTCTGGAAACACCATATATTTT
D gene: TRBD1; V gene: TRBV5-1; J gene: TRBJ1-3; clone size: -; CDR3 protein: CASSGTGTGNTIYF; CDR3 DNA: TGCGCCAGCAGCGGGACAGGGACGGGAAACACCATATATTTT
D gene: -; V gene: TRBV3-1/TRBV3-2; J gene: TRBJ2-6; clone size: -; CDR3 protein: CASSQSTGGANVLTF; CDR3 DNA: TGTGCCAGCAGCCAATCGACAGGCGGGGCCAACGTCCTGACTTTC
D gene: -; V gene: TRBV9; J gene: TRBJ1-5; clone size: once; CDR3 protein: CASSVGGSGNQPQHF; CDR3 DNA: TGTGCCAGCAGCGTAGGAGGGTCTGGCAATCAGCCCCAGCATTTT
D gene: TRBD2; V gene: TRBV7-3; J gene: TRBJ2-1; clone size: -; CDR3 protein: CASSLRREGSYNEQFF; CDR3 DNA: TGTGCCAGCAGCTTAAGGCGGGAGGGATCCTACAATGAGCAGTTCTTC
D gene: TRBD2; V gene: TRBV11-3; J gene: TRBJ2-1; clone size: -; CDR3 protein: CASSLDGSGRIAGEQFF; CDR3 DNA: TGTGCCAGCAGCTTAGATGGTAGCGGGAGGATAGCGGGTGAGCAGTTCTTC
D gene: TRBD2; V gene: TRBV30; J gene: TRBJ2-7; clone size: -; CDR3 protein: CAWSGGGPYEQYF; CDR3 DNA: TGTGCCTGGAGCGGGGGGGGTCCCTACGAGCAGTACTTC
D gene: TRBD1; V gene: TRBV30; J gene: TRBJ2-1; clone size: -; CDR3 protein: CAWGSRDRAYNEQFF; CDR3 DNA: TGTGCCTGGGGGTCCCGGGACAGGGCCTACAATGAGCAGTTCTTC
D gene: -; V gene: TRBV7-8; J gene: TRBJ1-1; clone size: large; CDR3 protein: CASSPGGTEAFF; CDR3 DNA: TGTGCCAGCAGCCCCGGGGGGACTGAAGCTTTCTTT
D gene: -; V gene: TRBV7-6; J gene: TRBJ1-1; clone size: -; CDR3 protein: CASSLGGRGGSTEAFF; CDR3 DNA: TGTGCCAGCAGCTTAGGTGGCAGGGGTGGAAGCACTGAAGCTTTCTTT
D gene: TRBD2; V gene: TRBV3-1/TRBV3-2; J gene: TRBJ2-3; clone size: -; CDR3 protein: CASSQEFHTGLGGTDTQYF; CDR3 DNA: TGTGCCAGCAGCCAAGAGTTTCATACCGGACTAGGGGGCACAGATACGCAGTATTTT
D gene: -; V gene: TRBV6-5; J gene: TRBJ1-3; clone size: -; CDR3 protein: CASAAASSGNTIYF; CDR3 DNA: TGTGCCAGCGCGGCGGCCAGCTCTGGAAACACCATATATTTT
D gene: TRBD1; V gene: TRBV6-5; J gene: TRBJ1-5; clone size: -; CDR3 protein: CASIMGQGLNQPQHF; CDR3 DNA: TGTGCCAGCATCATGGGACAGGGCCTCAATCAGCCCCAGCATTTT
D gene: TRBD2; V gene: TRBV18; J gene: TRBJ2-7; clone size: few; CDR3 protein: CASSPPSGGLGEQYF; CDR3 DNA: TGTGCCAGCTCACCACCCTCGGGGGGTCTCGGCGAGCAGTACTTC
D gene: TRBD1; V gene: TRBV7-8; J gene: TRBJ1-5; clone size: -; CDR3 protein: CASSPPDRGDQPQHF; CDR3 DNA: TGTGCCAGCAGCCCGCCGGACAGGGGGGATCAGCCCCAGCATTTT
D gene: TRBD1; V gene: TRBV27; J gene: TRBJ1-6; clone size: -; CDR3 protein: CASSFRQGASSYNSPLHF; CDR3 DNA: TGTGCCAGCAGTTTCAGGCAGGGGGCGAGCTCCTATAATTCACCCCTCCACTTT
D gene: TRBD1; V gene: TRBV28; J gene: TRBJ1-2; clone size: -; CDR3 protein: CASSSPPTGASYTF; CDR3 DNA: TGTGCCAGCAGTTCCCCCCCGACAGGGGCGAGCTACACCTTC
D gene: -; V gene: TRBV19; J gene: TRBJ1-5; clone size: -; CDR3 protein: CASSSGQPTAPQHF; CDR3 DNA: TGTGCCAGTAGTAGTGGACAGCCGACCGCCCCCCAGCATTTT
D gene: TRBD1; V gene: TRBV13; J gene: TRBJ2-7; clone size: -; CDR3 protein: CASSLSGTGISYEQYF; CDR3 DNA: TGTGCCAGCAGCTTAAGTGGGACAGGGATTTCCTACGAGCAGTACTTC
D gene: -; V gene: TRBV6-5; J gene: TRBJ1-3; clone size: -; CDR3 protein: CASIDRLSGNTIYF; CDR3 DNA: TGTGCCAGCATCGACAGGTTATCTGGAAACACCATATATTTT
D gene: TRBD1; V gene: TRBV5-1; J gene: TRBJ2-5; clone size: -; CDR3 protein: CASSFRQGAGGTQYF; CDR3 DNA: TGCGCCAGCAGCTTCAGACAGGGTGCTGGGGGGACCCAGTACTTC
D gene: -; V gene: TRBV2; J gene: TRBJ2-4; clone size: -; CDR3 protein: CASSEVGSGKNIQYF; CDR3 DNA: TGTGCCAGCAGTGAAGTGGGTTCGGGCAAAAACATTCAGTACTTC
D gene: TRBD2; V gene: TRBV19; J gene: TRBJ2-7; clone size: few; CDR3 protein: CASRRLAGSYEQYF; CDR3 DNA: TGTGCCAGTAGACGGCTAGCGGGCTCCTACGAGCAGTACTTC
D gene: -; V gene: TRBV5-4; J gene: TRBJ1-1; clone size: -; CDR3 protein: CASSEEMNTEAFF; CDR3 DNA: TGTGCCAGCAGCGAAGAGATGAACACTGAAGCTTTCTTT
D gene: TRBD1; V gene: TRBV11-2; J gene: TRBJ1-2; clone size: -; CDR3 protein: CASSLRQGALYGYTF; CDR3 DNA: TGTGCCAGCAGCTTAAGACAGGGGGCCCTGTATGGCTACACCTTC
D gene: -; V gene: TRBV28; J gene: TRBJ2-5; clone size: -; CDR3 protein: CASTPRTVRETQYF; CDR3 DNA: TGTGCCAGCACCCCTCGGACTGTGCGGGAGACCCAGTACTTC
D gene: -; V gene: TRBV29-1; J gene: TRBJ2-3; clone size: -; CDR3 protein: CSVDPVDSSTDTQYF; CDR3 DNA: TGCAGCGTTGATCCAGTGGACTCTAGCACAGATACGCAGTATTTT
D gene: TRBD2; V gene: TRBV25-1; J gene: TRBJ2-1; clone size: -; CDR3 protein: CAQREVHNEQFF; CDR3 DNA: TGTGCTCAGCGGGAGGTCCACAATGAGCAGTTCTTC
D gene: -; V gene: TRBV19; J gene: TRBJ2-3; clone size: -; CDR3 protein: CASSIGTMASTDTQYF; CDR3 DNA: TGTGCCAGTAGTATAGGCACTATGGCTAGCACAGATACGCAGTATTTT
D gene: -; V gene: TRBV11-1; J gene: TRBJ2-7; clone size: -; CDR3 protein: CASSLALLDHEQYF; CDR3 DNA: TGTGCCAGCAGCTTAGCGTTACTAGACCACGAGCAGTACTTC
D gene: TRBD1; V gene: TRBV28; J gene: TRBJ2-1; clone size: once; CDR3 protein: CASSFGQGSYNEQFF; CDR3 DNA: TGTGCCAGCAGTTTTGGACAGGGCTCCTACAATGAGCAGTTCTTC
D gene: -; V gene: TRBV2; J gene: TRBJ1-2; clone size: -; CDR3 protein: CASRLEKGYTF; CDR3 DNA: TGTGCCAGCAGGTTGGAGAAAGGCTACACCTTC
D gene: TRBD1; V gene: TRBV30; J gene: TRBJ1-4; clone size: -; CDR3 protein: CAWSVSGQMNEKLFF; CDR3 DNA: TGTGCCTGGAGTGTATCGGGACAGATGAATGAAAAACTGTTTTTT